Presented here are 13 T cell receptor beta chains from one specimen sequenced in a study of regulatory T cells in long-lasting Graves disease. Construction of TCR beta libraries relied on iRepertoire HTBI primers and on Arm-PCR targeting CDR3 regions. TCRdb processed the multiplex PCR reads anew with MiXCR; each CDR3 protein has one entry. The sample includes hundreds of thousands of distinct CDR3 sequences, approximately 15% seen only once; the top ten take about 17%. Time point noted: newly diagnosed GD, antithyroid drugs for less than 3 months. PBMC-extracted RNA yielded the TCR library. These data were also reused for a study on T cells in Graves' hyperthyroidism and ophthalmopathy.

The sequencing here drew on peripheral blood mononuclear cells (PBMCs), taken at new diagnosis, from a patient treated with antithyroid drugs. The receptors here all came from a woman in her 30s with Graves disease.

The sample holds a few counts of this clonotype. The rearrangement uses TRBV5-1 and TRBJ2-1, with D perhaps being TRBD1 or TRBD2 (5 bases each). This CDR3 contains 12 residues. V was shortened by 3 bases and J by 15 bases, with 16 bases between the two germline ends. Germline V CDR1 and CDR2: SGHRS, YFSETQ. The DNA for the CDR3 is TGCGCCAGCAGCTGGGGGTTAGGGGAGAGGTTCTTC. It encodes CASSWGLGERFF.

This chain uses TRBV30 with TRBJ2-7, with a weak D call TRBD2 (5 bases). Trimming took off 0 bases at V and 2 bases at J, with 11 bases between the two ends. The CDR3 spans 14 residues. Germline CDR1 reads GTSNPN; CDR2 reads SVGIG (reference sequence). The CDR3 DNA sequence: TGTGCCTGGAGTGTATCTCTGGGAGCCTACGAGCAGTACTTC. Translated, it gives CAWSVSLGAYEQYF.

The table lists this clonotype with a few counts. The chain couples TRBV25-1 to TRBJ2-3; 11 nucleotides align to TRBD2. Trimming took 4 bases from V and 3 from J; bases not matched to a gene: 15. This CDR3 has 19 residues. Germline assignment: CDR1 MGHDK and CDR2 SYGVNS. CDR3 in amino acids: CASSGRVAGGPIPTDTQYF. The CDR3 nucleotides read TGTGCCAGCAGTGGCAGGGTAGCGGGAGGGCCGATTCCGACAGATACGCAGTATTTT.

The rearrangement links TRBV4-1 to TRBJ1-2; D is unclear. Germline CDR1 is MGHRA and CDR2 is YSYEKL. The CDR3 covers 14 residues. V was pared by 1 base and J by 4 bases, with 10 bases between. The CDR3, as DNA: TGCGCCAGCAGCCAAGCGGGGAGAACCTATGGCTACACCTTC. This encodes CASSQAGRTYGYTF.

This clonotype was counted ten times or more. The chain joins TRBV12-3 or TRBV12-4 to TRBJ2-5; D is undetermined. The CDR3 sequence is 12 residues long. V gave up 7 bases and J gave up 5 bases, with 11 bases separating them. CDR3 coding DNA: TGTGCCAGCACCTTCTATTTGGAGACCCAGTACTTC. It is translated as CASTFYLETQYF.

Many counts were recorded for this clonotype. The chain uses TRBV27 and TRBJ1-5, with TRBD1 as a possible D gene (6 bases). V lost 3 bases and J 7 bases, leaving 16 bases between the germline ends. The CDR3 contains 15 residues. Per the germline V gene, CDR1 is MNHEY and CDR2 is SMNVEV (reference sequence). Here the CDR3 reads CASSLGGLMGQPQHF. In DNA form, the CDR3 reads TGTGCCAGCAGTTTGGGGGGCTTGATGGGACAGCCCCAGCATTTT.

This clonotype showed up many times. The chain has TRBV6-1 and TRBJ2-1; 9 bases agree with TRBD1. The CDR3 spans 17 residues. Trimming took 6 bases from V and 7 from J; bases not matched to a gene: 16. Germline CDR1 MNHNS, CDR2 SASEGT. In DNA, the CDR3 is TGTGCCAGCAGGTCTTTTCTCGGACAGGGGCTTGAGAATGAGCAGTTCTTC. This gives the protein CASRSFLGQGLENEQFF.

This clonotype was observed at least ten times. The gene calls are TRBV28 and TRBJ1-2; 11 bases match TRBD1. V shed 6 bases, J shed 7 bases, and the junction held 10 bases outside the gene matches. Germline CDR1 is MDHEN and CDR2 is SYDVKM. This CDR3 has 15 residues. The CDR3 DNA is TGTGCCAGCAGAAATGACGGACAGGGGGCAAGTGGCTACACCTTC. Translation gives CASRNDGQGASGYTF.

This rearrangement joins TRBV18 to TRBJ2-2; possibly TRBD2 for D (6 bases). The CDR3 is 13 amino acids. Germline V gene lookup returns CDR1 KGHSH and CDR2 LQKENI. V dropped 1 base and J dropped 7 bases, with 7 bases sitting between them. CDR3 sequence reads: CASSPQGGGELFF. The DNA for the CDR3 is TGTGCCAGCTCACCACAGGGAGGCGGGGAGCTGTTTTTT.

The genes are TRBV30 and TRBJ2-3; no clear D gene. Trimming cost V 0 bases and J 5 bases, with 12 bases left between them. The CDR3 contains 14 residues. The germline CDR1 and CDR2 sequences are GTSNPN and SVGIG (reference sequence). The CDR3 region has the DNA TGTGCCTGGAGTGTAACCGGATTGGGAGATACGCAGTATTTT. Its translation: CAWSVTGLGDTQYF. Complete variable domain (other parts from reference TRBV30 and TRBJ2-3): SQTIHQWPATLVQPVGSPLSLECTVEGTSNPNLYWYRQAAGRGLQLLFYSVGIGQISSEVPQNLSASRPQDRQFILSSKKLLLSDSGFYLCAWSVTGLGDTQYFGPGTRLTVL.

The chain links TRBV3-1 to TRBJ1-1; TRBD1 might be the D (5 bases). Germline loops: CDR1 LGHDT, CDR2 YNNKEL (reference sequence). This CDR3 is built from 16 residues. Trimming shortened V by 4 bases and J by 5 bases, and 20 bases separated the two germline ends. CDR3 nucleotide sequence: TGTGCCAGCAGCCCACGGAGTAGGGGATTGGGAACTGAAGCTTTCTTT. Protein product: CASSPRSRGLGTEAFF.

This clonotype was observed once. The CDR3 loop is CAWSFEAGGYNEQFF. CDR3 bases: TGTGCCTGGAGTTTTGAGGCGGGAGGCTACAATGAGCAGTTCTTC. The rearrangement joins TRBV30 to TRBJ2-1; 8 bases are a match to TRBD2. Germline lookup yields CDR1 GTSNPN and CDR2 SVGIG (reference sequence). Trimming took 2 bases from V and 3 from J; bases not matched to a gene: 6. The CDR3 has 15 residues.

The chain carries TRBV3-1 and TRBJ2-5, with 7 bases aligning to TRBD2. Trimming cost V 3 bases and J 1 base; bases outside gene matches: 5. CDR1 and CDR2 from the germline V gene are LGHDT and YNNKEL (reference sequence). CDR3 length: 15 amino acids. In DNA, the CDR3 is TGTGCCAGCAGCCACACGGGAGGTCCCCAAGAGACCCAGTACTTC. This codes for CASSHTGGPQETQYF.